The clone carrying this TCR beta chain was counted many times. TCRdb fed the 5' RACE reads into MiXCR, producing one record per CDR3 protein. The sample holds roughly 81,000 distinct CDR3 sequences, roughly 6% seen once. The data derive from a study of early T cells in non-severe SARS-CoV-2 infection. Germline loops: CDR1 LGHNA, CDR2 YNFKEQ. CDR3 size: 15 residues. With V trimmed by 1 base and J by 1 base, 3 bases remained unmatched. J is TRBJ2-5 and V is TRBV4-2; TRBD2 agrees at 7 bases. Sequencing was carried out using whole blood. This TCR derives from an adult who was a healthcare worker with PCR-confirmed SARS-CoV-2 infection or an uninfected control (not recorded which). The CDR3 nucleotides are TGTGCCAGCAGCCAAGGGACTAGGCTCCAAGAGACCCAGTACTTC. Its protein is CASSQGTRLQETQYF.